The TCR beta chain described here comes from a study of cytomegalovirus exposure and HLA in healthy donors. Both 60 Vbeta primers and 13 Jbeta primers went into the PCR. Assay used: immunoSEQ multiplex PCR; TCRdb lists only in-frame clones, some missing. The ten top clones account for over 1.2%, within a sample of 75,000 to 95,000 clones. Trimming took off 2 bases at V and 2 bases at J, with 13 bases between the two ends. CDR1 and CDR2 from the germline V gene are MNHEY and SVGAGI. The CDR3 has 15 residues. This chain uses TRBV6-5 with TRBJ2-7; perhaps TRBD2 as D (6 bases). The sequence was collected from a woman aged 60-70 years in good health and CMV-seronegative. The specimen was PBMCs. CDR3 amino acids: CASSYPAGPTYEQYF. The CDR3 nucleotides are TGTGCCAGCAGTTACCCCGCGGGACCCACCTACGAGCAGTACTTC.